A single sample gave rise to the 17 T cell receptor beta chains below, sequenced in a study of monozygotic twins with inflammatory bowel disease. Following a re-call of the 5' RACE reads, TCRdb has one entry per CDR3 protein and lacks DNA. The table lists about 210,000 distinct CDR3 sequences. Specimen: blood. These receptors were obtained from a human donor with ulcerative colitis or Crohn's disease, or a healthy co-twin of an affected twin (not recorded which).

The rearrangement links TRBV2 to TRBJ1-4. The CDR3 runs to 15 residues. The germline gives CDR1 SNHLY, CDR2 FYNNEI. This CDR3 is CASRSDGVPSEKLFF.

The gene calls are TRBV11-2 and TRBJ1-1. Germline values: CDR1 SGHAT, CDR2 FQNNGV. The CDR3 runs 16 residues. The CDR3 sequence: CASSLGGELMNTEAFF.

The chain couples TRBV5-1 to TRBJ2-5; with no DNA, the TCRdb D assignment of TRBD1 cannot be verified. Per the germline V gene, CDR1 is SGHRS and CDR2 is YFSETQ. The CDR3 spans 15 residues. CDR3 amino acids: CASSLSQGASETQYF.

This chain connects TRBV5-1 to TRBJ1-5. CDR1 and CDR2 from the germline V gene are SGHRS and YFSETQ. This CDR3 comprises 14 residues. CDR3 protein: CASSLDSKSQPQHF.

The chain carries TRBV20-1 and TRBJ2-7; the D call of TRBD1 rests on TCRdb alone, since no DNA is present to check it. Germline lookup yields CDR1 DFQATT and CDR2 SNEGSKA (reference sequence). The CDR3 totals 17 residues. CDR3: CSARDPRTQGTGYEQYF.

The rearrangement joins TRBV20-1 to TRBJ2-7; TCRdb names TRBD2, which stays unverified in the absence of DNA. This CDR3 is built from 13 residues. Germline V gives CDR1 DFQATT, CDR2 SNEGSKA (reference sequence). CDR3: CSARLAGPYEQYF.

V and J are TRBV7-9 and TRBJ2-7; the D gene TCRdb calls, TRBD1, cannot be checked with no DNA. This CDR3 is 15 amino acids long. Germline V gene data show CDR1 as SEHNR and CDR2 as FQNEAQ (reference sequence). This CDR3 is CASSPPGRGSYEQYF.

The chain couples TRBV12-3 or TRBV12-4 to TRBJ1-5. The CDR3 totals 13 residues. The CDR3 reads CASRTLENQPQHF.

J is TRBJ2-2 and V is TRBV6-2 or TRBV6-3. The length of the CDR3 is 17 residues. Per germline, CDR1 MNHEY and CDR2 SVGEGT. The CDR3 spells CASSRDWWSGNTGELFF.

The chain joins TRBV6-1 to TRBJ1-1. CDR1 MNHNS and CDR2 SASEGT come from the germline V gene. The CDR3 is made up of 11 amino acids. CDR3: CASVVQTEAFF.

V gene TRBV2 combines with J gene TRBJ1-5; TCRdb's D gene call, TRBD1, goes unchecked for lack of DNA. Looked up from germline, CDR1 is SNHLY and CDR2 is FYNNEI. CDR3 length equals 14 residues. The CDR3 loop is CASSGTGGNQPQHF.

The chain links TRBV5-5 to TRBJ2-2. Germline CDR1 reads SGHKS; CDR2 reads YYEKEE (reference sequence). CDR3 length: 13 residues. CDR3 in amino acids: CASSLVGSGELFF.

V gene TRBV15 combines with J gene TRBJ2-7. The CDR3 consists of 15 residues. Looked up from germline, CDR1 is LNHNV and CDR2 is YYDKDF (reference sequence). The CDR3 region is CATSRDPGMTYEQYF. Full variable domain (outside the CDR3, taken from reference TRBV15 and TRBJ2-7): DAMVIQNPRYQVTQFGKPVTLSCSQTLNHNVMYWYQQKSSQAPKLLFHYYDKDFNNEADTPDNFQSRRPNTSFCFLDIRSPGLGDTAMYLCATSRDPGMTYEQYFGPGTRLTVT.

This chain uses TRBV4-1 with TRBJ2-1; TCRdb lists TRBD2, though no DNA is available to test this call. Germline V gives CDR1 MGHRA, CDR2 YSYEKL. The CDR3 length is 14 residues. The chain's CDR3 is CASSHGLAGNEQFF.

This chain uses TRBV9 with TRBJ1-3. The CDR3 is made up of 15 amino acids. Per the germline V gene, CDR1 is SGDLS and CDR2 is YYNGEE. CDR3 sequence: CASSVDVGSGNTIYF.

The V call is TRBV29-1, the J call TRBJ2-1; TCRdb outputs TRBD2, but without DNA this stays unchecked. CDR1 is SQVTM, CDR2 ANQGSEA, per germline. The CDR3 runs 13 residues. The CDR3 is CSASGGEINEQFF.

The rearrangement links TRBV11-2 to TRBJ2-5; TCRdb's D call, TRBD1, is unchecked because there is no DNA. The CDR3 spans 15 residues. The germline V gene has CDR1 SGHAT and CDR2 FQNNGV. This chain's CDR3 is CASSRDRGLWETQYF.